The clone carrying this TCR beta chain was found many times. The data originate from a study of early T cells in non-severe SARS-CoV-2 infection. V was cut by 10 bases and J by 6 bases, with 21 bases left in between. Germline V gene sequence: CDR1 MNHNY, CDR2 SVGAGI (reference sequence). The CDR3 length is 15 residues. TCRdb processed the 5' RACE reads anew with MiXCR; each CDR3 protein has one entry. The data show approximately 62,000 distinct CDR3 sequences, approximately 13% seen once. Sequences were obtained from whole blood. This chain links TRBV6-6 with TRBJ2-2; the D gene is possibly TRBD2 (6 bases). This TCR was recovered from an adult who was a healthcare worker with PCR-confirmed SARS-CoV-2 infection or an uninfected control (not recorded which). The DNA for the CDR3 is TGTGCCACTTGCCCCGTCGGGGGAAACCCCGGGGAGCTGTTTTTT. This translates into CATCPVGGNPGELFF.